This T cell receptor beta chain was retrieved from a study of blood T cell repertoires in COVID-19. Study details: The United States, Italy and Spain supplied acute and convalescent COVID-19 samples. From T cells, B-cell-depleted T cells, or PBMCs came the material, which was cDNA or gDNA.

This CDR3 is 15 amino acids long. The germline gives CDR1 MNHEY, CDR2 SMNVEV (reference sequence). The V gene lost 3 bases and the J gene lost 0 bases, with 10 bases spanning the gap. As originally analysed: Using reference gene primer amplification, nucleated cell counts were estimated. Assay: immunoSEQ multiplex PCR; the TCRdb copy retains only in-frame clones and omits some. V and J calls and clone size follow that table, whereas D and trimming were derived from the DNA. The table lists 150,000 or so clones, roughly 85% of them singletons. Enrollment of patients from Seattle took place during active infection, with longitudinal follow-up.

This chain links TRBV27 with TRBJ2-3, with D maybe TRBD1 (6 bases). The specimen was peripheral blood. The receptor's source is a woman between 45 and 60 years old with COVID-19, enrolled during active disease. CDR3 loop: CASSFGTTSTDTQYF. The CDR3 DNA reads as TGTGCCAGCAGTTTCGGGACAACTAGCACAGATACGCAGTATTTT.